Given below is one TCR beta chain in context. Antigen specificity is unknown. This entry is derived from a study of CD8+ T cells in alopecia areata. For the study at large: Patients in the treated group were given tofacitinib by mouth, 5 to 10 mg twice a day. The study's findings and limits: Scalp clonality decreased significantly with tofacitinib, and so did expanded CD8+ clones among the top 100. The study found higher clonality in lesional than normal scalp, especially in alopecia totalis/universalis.

Treatment noted: oral pan-JAK inhibitor, 5-10 mg twice daily. Sequencing templates came from extracted RNA that was reverse transcribed into cDNA. Only in-frame clones appear in the TCRdb table, and some are missing; sequencing was by immunoSEQ multiplex PCR. Altogether some 190,000 clones are present, approximately 50% being singletons, with the ten largest covering roughly 9.1%. The receptor's source is a human donor with alopecia areata. The specimen was CD8+ T cells sorted from blood, collected at week 52, from a patient treated with tofacitinib.

CDR3 DNA sequence: TGTGCCAGCAGTTTAGTGAGTTATAATTCACCCCTCCACTTT. It specifies CASSLVSYNSPLHF. This chain joins TRBV27 and TRBJ1-6, with D uncertain. Trimming removed 2 bases at V and 4 bases at J, with 6 bases between. The CDR3 loop spans 14 amino acids. Germline V gives CDR1 MNHEY, CDR2 SMNVEV (reference sequence).